This TCR beta chain was captured in a study of identical twins. Study-level points and caveats: Modeled out-of-frame TCR alpha sharing in monozygotic twins fell below observed levels. Out-of-frame beta sequences exhibited a weaker degree of excess twin sharing.

Trimming removed 11 bases from V and 4 bases from J, with 15 bases in between. The CDR3 is made up of 13 amino acids. About this clonotype: The antigen is not known.

Template switching introduced a universal primer site, and the cDNA bore unique molecular identifiers. One entry per CDR3 protein results from TCRdb running MiXCR on the 5' RACE reads. The data hold more than 650,000 distinct CDR3 sequences, with over 5% observed a single time. The sequenced sample was naive T cells sorted from blood. V is TRBV12-3 or TRBV12-4 and J is TRBJ1-3, with unresolved D. This clonotype was obtained from a man in his late teens or twenties in good health. The CDR3 sequence: CALRRADGNTIYF. DNA of the CDR3: TGTGCCCTCCGGCGGGCGGACGGAAACACCATATATTTT.